This T cell receptor (beta chain) was documented in a study of T cell changes during pregnancy in multiple sclerosis. TCRdb keeps only in-frame clones here, not all; method: immunoSEQ multiplex PCR. Of 65,000 to 85,000 clones listed, roughly 90% are singletons. Per germline, CDR1 WSHSY and CDR2 SAAADI. The CDR3 consists of 17 residues. Germline trimming cut 7 bases from V and 0 bases from J; bases unmatched to any gene: 9. The specimen comprised peripheral blood, sampled after pregnancy. The rearrangement links TRBV10-2 to TRBJ2-4; TRBD1 matches at 10 bases. The sequence was collected from a female donor in good health, enrolled as a control in a pregnancy study. The CDR3 bases are TGCGCCAGCACCCGGGACAGGGGAGATCTAGCCAAAAACATTCAGTACTTC. Amino acid sequence: CASTRDRGDLAKNIQYF.